This entry lists 32 T cell receptor beta chains sequenced from one sample in a study of identical twins (dated by TCRdb to 2016 to 2018). Libraries were made using 5' RACE. Sequencing relied on an Illumina HiSeq 2000. TCRdb ran its own pipeline on the public reads, namely fastp trimming at Q25 and MiXCR clone calling, and kept in-frame beta chains. Identical CDR3 proteins give one entry, which carries the most common genes and DNA. The sample table lists approximately 700,000 distinct CDR3 sequences, around 6.1% of them with a count of one. The ten largest clones take up 1.5% to 2% of the sample. What was sequenced was naive T cells sorted from blood. Interpreted using the paper, the cell subset or site label stands for: cells isolated with a human naive T-cell isolation kit. The receptors shown here come from a man between 18 and 35 years old in good health.

This clonotype was detected only a few times. CDR3 sequence reads: CSARWGLNDEQFF. Written as DNA, the CDR3 is TGCAGCGCTAGGTGGGGCCTCAACGATGAGCAGTTCTTC. This sequence joins TRBV29-1 and TRBJ2-1; D perhaps matches TRBD1 (5 bases). The CDR3 is made up of 13 amino acids. Germline loops: CDR1 SQVTM, CDR2 ANQGSEA. Trimming stripped 7 bases from V and 8 bases from J, with 18 bases between.

The V call is TRBV30, the J call TRBJ2-1; possibly TRBD1 or TRBD2 for D (5 bases each). V lost 3 bases and J lost 12, with 21 bases in between. Germline loops: CDR1 GTSNPN, CDR2 SVGIG (reference sequence). The length of the CDR3 is 14 residues. CDR3 coding DNA: TGTGCCTGGAGGACCAAACTCCCGGGGCCCAGGCAGTTCTTC. This gives the protein CAWRTKLPGPRQFF. The whole variable domain, remainder taken from reference TRBV30 and TRBJ2-1, is SQTIHQWPATLVQPVGSPLSLECTVEGTSNPNLYWYRQAAGRGLQLLFYSVGIGQISSEVPQNLSASRPQDRQFILSSKKLLLSDSGFYLCAWRTKLPGPRQFFGPGTRLTVL.

This clonotype occurred a few times. The chain carries TRBV7-9 and TRBJ2-1; D possibly corresponds to TRBD1 (5 bases). From germline, CDR1 is SEHNR and CDR2 FQNEAQ (reference sequence). The CDR3 covers 16 residues. Between the trimmed V and J ends, which lost 5 bases and 7 bases, there was a span of 21 bases. The CDR3 region has the DNA TGTGCCAGCAGCCCCCCTAGGGGATCCTTACGAAATGAGCAGTTCTTC. Protein: CASSPPRGSLRNEQFF.

The table lists this clonotype with many counts. The chain carries TRBV10-3 and TRBJ2-5; no clear D. The CDR3 sequence is 13 residues long. Germline V gene data show CDR1 as ENHRY and CDR2 as SYGVKD. Trimming removed 4 bases from V and 0 bases from J, with 6 bases in between. The DNA for the CDR3 is TGTGCCATCAGTGTGGGTAACCAAGAGACCCAGTACTTC. This sequence encodes CAISVGNQETQYF.

The chain recombines TRBV11-2 with TRBJ1-1; the match to TRBD1 covers 9 bases. Trimming cost V 4 bases and J 8 bases; bases outside gene matches: 8. Germline V gene sequence: CDR1 SGHAT, CDR2 FQNNGV. This CDR3 spans 14 amino acids. This CDR3 reads CASSSIRQGVEAFF. CDR3 DNA sequence: TGTGCCAGCAGCTCAATAAGACAGGGGGTAGAAGCTTTCTTT.

This chain connects TRBV30 to TRBJ1-2, with D perhaps matching TRBD1 (6 bases). Trimming took off 0 bases at V and 1 base at J, with 6 bases between the two ends. The CDR3 is 13 amino acids. Germline V gene sequence: CDR1 GTSNPN, CDR2 SVGIG (reference sequence). The CDR3 sequence is CAWSVDSNYGYTF. The CDR3 DNA follows: TGTGCCTGGAGTGTGGACAGTAACTATGGCTACACCTTC.

This clonotype has a count of ten or more. The chain links TRBV20-1 to TRBJ2-7; D possibly uses TRBD1 or TRBD2 (5 bases each). The CDR3 length is 12 residues. Trimming left V 2 bases short and J 9 bases short, with 14 bases between. CDR1 and CDR2 from the germline V gene are DFQATT and SNEGSKA (reference sequence). The CDR3 coding sequence is TGCAGTGCTAGACCGGGGCAAGATTGGCAGTACGTC. Its protein is CSARPGQDWQYV.

This clonotype was picked up many times. The chain links TRBV20-1 to TRBJ2-5; D ambiguous. Germline loops: CDR1 DFQATT, CDR2 SNEGSKA (reference sequence). The CDR3 length is 14 residues. V was cut by 0 bases and J by 3 bases, with 11 bases left in between. CDR3 coding DNA: TGCAGTGCTAGAGATGTCCCAGCAGAAGAGACCCAGTACTTC. This sequence encodes CSARDVPAEETQYF.

This chain uses TRBV11-2 with TRBJ1-4, with 7 bases lining up with TRBD1. This CDR3 is built from 15 residues. Germline lookup yields CDR1 SGHAT and CDR2 FQNNGV. The trim removed 3 bases at V and 7 bases at J, leaving 8 bases unmatched. In nucleotides, the CDR3 is TGTGCCAGCAGCTTGGGGGCAGGGGGTGCTGAAAAACTGTTTTTT. This encodes CASSLGAGGAEKLFF. Looking up the rest from reference TRBV11-2 and TRBJ1-4 gives the full variable domain: EAGVAQSPRYKIIEKRQSVAFWCNPISGHATLYWYQQILGQGPKLLIQFQNNGVVDDSQLPKDRFSAERLKGVDSTLKIQPAKLEDSAVYLCASSLGAGGAEKLFFGSGTQLSVL.

This clonotype has only a few counts. CDR3 protein: CASSPFRPRGYSYEQYF. The CDR3 coding sequence is TGTGCCAGCAGCCCTTTCCGACCCAGAGGCTACTCCTACGAGCAGTACTTC. The chain links TRBV3-1 to TRBJ2-7, with D uncertain. Between the trimmed V and J ends, which lost 4 bases and 0 bases, there was a span of 19 bases. The CDR3 consists of 17 residues. Germline values: CDR1 LGHDT, CDR2 YNNKEL (reference sequence).

This clonotype came up many times. The chain combines TRBV12-3 or TRBV12-4 with TRBJ2-1, with D possibly being TRBD1 (5 bases). V lost 4 bases and J lost 5, with 12 bases in between. The CDR3 runs 14 residues. Here the CDR3 reads CASSYFDRHNEQFF. The CDR3 bases are TGTGCCAGCAGTTACTTCGACAGACACAATGAGCAGTTCTTC.

The table lists this clonotype with many counts. The V and J genes are TRBV20-1 and TRBJ2-2; TRBD2 aligns across 9 bases. Trimming removed 1 base from V and 0 bases from J; junction bases left unmatched: 15. This CDR3 comprises 20 residues. The V gene's germline CDR1 is DFQATT and CDR2 SNEGSKA (reference sequence). The CDR3 sequence: CSARVPPGLANPANTGELFF. CDR3 DNA sequence: TGCAGTGCTAGAGTACCGCCGGGACTAGCTAACCCCGCGAACACCGGGGAGCTGTTTTTT.

The sample holds many counts of this clonotype. The genes are TRBV9 and TRBJ1-6, with D unclear. V was shortened by 3 bases and J by 7 bases, with 17 bases between the two germline ends. CDR1 SGDLS and CDR2 YYNGEE come from the germline V gene. This CDR3 is 16 amino acids long. The CDR3 sequence: CASSAAATTGNSPLHF. As DNA, the CDR3 is TGTGCCAGCAGCGCGGCGGCGACTACTGGAAATTCACCCCTCCACTTT.

Many counts were recorded for this clonotype. The chain uses TRBV24-1 and TRBJ1-2, with no clear D. V was trimmed by 1 base and J by 6 bases, leaving 8 bases between them. This CDR3 region has 13 residues. The germline CDR1 and CDR2 sequences are KGHDR and SFDVKD. The CDR3 is CATSDFGEDGYTF. The DNA of the CDR3 is TGTGCCACCAGTGATTTCGGGGAGGATGGCTACACCTTC.

The chain is built from TRBV20-1 and TRBJ1-5, with D perhaps matching TRBD1 (5 bases). The length of the CDR3 is 14 residues. V lost 3 bases and J 0 bases, leaving 9 bases between the germline ends. Germline V gene lookup returns CDR1 DFQATT and CDR2 SNEGSKA (reference sequence). This CDR3 is CSASLGGSNQPQHF. CDR3 coding DNA: TGCAGTGCTAGTCTGGGGGGTAGCAATCAGCCCCAGCATTTT.

This clonotype has more than one count but fewer than ten. The genes are TRBV10-3 and TRBJ2-3, with D maybe TRBD1 (6 bases). Germline CDR1 and CDR2: ENHRY and SYGVKD. This CDR3 spans 16 amino acids. The germline V and J ends were trimmed by 6 bases and 0 bases, with 16 bases remaining between them. The CDR3 spells CAIRAPRGHSTDTQYF. Here the CDR3 DNA reads TGTGCCATCAGGGCCCCCCGGGGACACAGCACAGATACGCAGTATTTT.

The sample holds many counts of this clonotype. This rearrangement joins TRBV7-8 to TRBJ2-7, with TRBD2 matching 13 bases. The CDR3 has 20 amino acids. J gave up 2 bases and V 5 bases, and 18 bases lay outside the gene matches. CDR1 and CDR2 from the germline V gene are SGHVS and FQNEAQ. The CDR3 sequence: CASSRNRTPGLAGKAYEQYF. The CDR3 region has the DNA TGTGCCAGCAGCCGCAACAGAACTCCGGGACTAGCGGGAAAAGCCTACGAGCAGTACTTC. The full variable domain, its missing parts supplied by reference TRBV7-8 and TRBJ2-7, is GAGVSQSPRYKVAKRGQDVALRCDPISGHVSLFWYQQALGQGPEFLTYFQNEAQLDKSGLPSDRFFAERPEGSVSTLKIQRTQQEDSAVYLCASSRNRTPGLAGKAYEQYFGPGTRLTVT.

This clonotype was picked up many times. V usage is TRBV6-1 and J usage is TRBJ2-5, with 7 bases fitting TRBD1. V was clipped by 6 bases and J by 5 bases; unmatched bases: 15. From germline, CDR1 is MNHNS and CDR2 SASEGT. The CDR3 extends over 16 amino acids. This CDR3 is CASSTGVRTQTETQYF. In nucleotides, the CDR3 is TGTGCCAGCAGCACAGGGGTACGGACCCAAACGGAGACCCAGTACTTC.

The sample holds many counts of this clonotype. V gene TRBV20-1 combines with J gene TRBJ2-5, with 9 bases fitting TRBD2. CDR3 size: 14 residues. The germline gives CDR1 DFQATT, CDR2 SNEGSKA (reference sequence). V dropped 3 bases and J dropped 4; count of bases not matched to a gene: 6. The CDR3 protein is CSASGGRATETQYF. DNA of the CDR3: TGCAGTGCTAGCGGCGGGAGGGCCACAGAGACCCAGTACTTC.

This clonotype has a handful of counts. The CDR3 DNA is TGCGCCAGCAGCGCCGGGACTAGTCTCTACAATGAGCAGTTCTTC. Translating gives CASSAGTSLYNEQFF. This chain uses TRBV5-1 with TRBJ2-1, with 8 positions matching TRBD2. The CDR3 runs 15 residues. V lost 4 bases and J lost 3; bases outside the gene matches: 6. Germline CDR1 is SGHRS and CDR2 is YFSETQ.

This clonotype occurred many times. V gene TRBV4-2 combines with J gene TRBJ2-3; the match to TRBD2 covers 10 bases. Germline trimming cut 4 bases from V and 1 base from J; bases unmatched to any gene: 2. The CDR3 runs 15 residues. Germline V lookup: CDR1 LGHNA, CDR2 YNFKEQ. CDR3 residues: CASSRGTSGTDTQYF. DNA of the CDR3: TGTGCCAGCAGCCGCGGGACTAGCGGCACAGATACGCAGTATTTT.

J is TRBJ2-7 and V is TRBV10-3, with 10 nucleotides matching TRBD1. Germline CDR1 is ENHRY and CDR2 is SYGVKD. V lost 4 bases and J lost 6; bases outside the gene matches: 6. The CDR3 consists of 14 residues. CDR3 nucleotide sequence: TGTGCCATCAGTGGCGGGGGACAGGGGTCCGAGCAGTACTTC. Its translation: CAISGGGQGSEQYF.

This chain uses TRBV29-1 with TRBJ1-4; D gene unclear. Per germline, CDR1 SQVTM and CDR2 ANQGSEA. The CDR3 runs to 11 residues. Trimming cost V 7 bases and J 8 bases, with 11 bases left between them. CDR3 in DNA: TGCAGCGCTGCTTTCTCCGAAAAACTGTTTTTT. Amino acids: CSAAFSEKLFF.

This clonotype occurred many times. The chain is built from TRBV24-1 and TRBJ2-5, with D possibly being TRBD2 (6 bases). CDR3 length: 16 amino acids. V was shortened by 1 base and J by 5 bases, with 16 bases between the two germline ends. Germline assignment: CDR1 KGHDR and CDR2 SFDVKD. CDR3 sequence reads: CATSDFAAGGEETQYF. The CDR3 bases are TGTGCCACCAGTGATTTCGCAGCAGGCGGGGAGGAGACCCAGTACTTC.

A note on this clonotype: A read error may be the cause here, since a much bigger clone is one base away. V usage is TRBV6-1 and J usage is TRBJ1-5; D unclear. Germline V gives CDR1 MNHNS, CDR2 SASEGT. This CDR3 has 14 amino acids. In DNA form, the CDR3 reads TGTGTCAGCAGTCATGACGGTAGCAATCAGCCCCAGCATTTT. It specifies CVSSHDGSNQPQHF.

This clonotype showed up many times. The V and J genes are TRBV12-3 or TRBV12-4 and TRBJ2-1; 12 bases match TRBD2. Trimming at V came to 6 bases and at J to 10 bases, leaving 7 bases not matched to a gene. This CDR3 has 14 residues. CDR3 nucleotide sequence: TGTGCCAGCAGAACACTAGCGGGAGGCGTGGAGCAGTTCTTC. It encodes CASRTLAGGVEQFF.

V and J are TRBV12-3 or TRBV12-4 and TRBJ2-2; a weak D match, TRBD1 (6 bases). The CDR3 runs 14 residues. Trimming shortened V by 6 bases and J by 5 bases, and 13 bases separated the two germline ends. The CDR3 is CASSSQGRTGELFF. The CDR3 nucleotides are TGTGCCAGCAGCTCACAGGGCCGGACCGGGGAGCTGTTTTTT.

The chain employs TRBV5-5 and TRBJ2-7; 8 bases line up with TRBD2. Germline CDR1 is SGHKS and CDR2 is YYEKEE (reference sequence). The CDR3 has 18 amino acids. The junction had 14 bases not matched to a gene; V was cut back by 1 base and J by 2 bases. The CDR3, as DNA: TGTGCCAGCAGCTTGTCGGCAGCGGAGGCGGGGGGTCCCTACGAGCAGTACTTC. Protein product: CASSLSAAEAGGPYEQYF.

This clonotype was counted many times. The V and J genes are TRBV29-1 and TRBJ2-1, with D tentatively TRBD1 (5 bases). The CDR3 is 14 amino acids. The V and J ends lost 4 bases and 6 bases respectively, with 16 bases between them. The germline gives CDR1 SQVTM, CDR2 ANQGSEA. In DNA form, the CDR3 reads TGCAGCGTTGCGGCCAGGGTGGGTTCCAATGAGCAGTTCTTC. As protein: CSVAARVGSNEQFF.

This chain connects TRBV7-9 to TRBJ2-2; 7 nucleotides match TRBD1. Trimming cost V 3 bases and J 10 bases; bases outside gene matches: 11. From germline, CDR1 is SEHNR and CDR2 FQNEAQ (reference sequence). The CDR3 spans 15 residues. The chain's CDR3 is CASSFSGQALLELFF. The CDR3 coding sequence is TGTGCCAGCAGCTTTTCCGGACAGGCTTTACTGGAGCTGTTTTTT.

Many counts were recorded for this clonotype. The CDR3 reads CASSVSTGETQYF. The CDR3 region has the DNA TGTGCCAGCAGTGTCTCGACCGGGGAGACCCAGTACTTC. The chain uses TRBV25-1 and TRBJ2-5; D unclear. The germline V gene encodes CDR1 MGHDK and CDR2 SYGVNS. CDR3 length equals 13 residues. The V gene lost 4 bases and the J gene lost 5 bases, with 11 bases spanning the gap.

This clonotype has a count of ten or more. The J gene is TRBJ2-1, the V gene TRBV12-3 or TRBV12-4; D uncertain. The CDR3 contains 14 residues. V was pared by 5 bases and J by 2 bases, with 10 bases between. In DNA form, the CDR3 reads TGTGCCAGCAGTCCCCCGGAACCCTACAATGAGCAGTTCTTC. Translation gives CASSPPEPYNEQFF.